This T cell receptor (beta chain) was identified in a study of cytomegalovirus exposure and HLA in healthy donors. Notes on the study in general: One variant, a missense change in DCLRE1C, was linked in a later analysis to TCR beta V- and J-gene trimming. Confirmation in vitro established that a few CMV-associated chains were specific for CMV antigens. The number of N-insertions in an Asian-associated ancestry cluster was reportedly below the 666-donor mean in a later analysis. Presence/absence analyses treated sequencing depth as roughly uniform across donors.

It was with 60 Vbeta and 13 Jbeta primers that the PCR ran. TCRdb's copy holds only in-frame clones and misses some; the assay was immunoSEQ multiplex PCR. The sample contains some 80,000 clones, over 75% of which appear only once. Details on this clone: Its antigen is unidentified.

CDR1 and CDR2 from the germline V gene are LGHNA and YNFKEQ. CDR3 length equals 18 residues. V dropped 2 bases and J dropped 2; count of bases not matched to a gene: 10. The chain carries TRBV4-2 and TRBJ2-3; 10 positions agree with TRBD2. The sequenced sample consisted of PBMCs. The sequence was collected from a man in his fifties or sixties in good health and CMV-seronegative. The CDR3 is CASSQFMSGGGSTDTQYF. The CDR3 region has the DNA TGTGCCAGCAGCCAATTCATGAGCGGGGGGGGATCCACAGATACGCAGTATTTT.